This record concerns one T cell receptor beta chain sequence. Its antigen is still unknown. Nothing much larger sits one base from this clone, and base qualities are not available. This sample was included in a study of T-cell memory formation after mild COVID-19 (dated by TCRdb to 2020 to 2023). About the full investigation: TCR sequence clusters from the two donors were largely donor specific. T-cell clones expanding and contracting after mild COVID-19 in two donors were tracked by longitudinal TCRalpha and TCRbeta repertoire sequencing. The cohort comprised two young, previously healthy adult volunteers, one female and one male.

PBMCs were isolated by Ficoll-Paque density gradient centrifugation. On the study overall, not on this receptor specifically: Clones that contracted from day 15 to 85 showed balanced CD4/CD8 phenotypes, whereas a second wave of clones that expanded from day 15 to 37 leaned towards CD4+. Contracting CD4+ clones were located mainly in the CM and EM memory subsets, whereas CD8+ clones were found to be enriched in EMRA. Some responding clones were detected in pre-infection memory, which suggested that pre-existing cross-reactive memory T cells had joined the SARS-CoV-2 response. Only a couple of mild cases were covered in the study, and larger cohorts including severe cases with pre-infection samples were considered necessary. SARS-CoV-2 specificity of the second-wave clones peaking on day 37 was not confirmed.

This sample was sequenced with an Illumina NovaSeq 6000. cDNA libraries for TCRalpha and TCRbeta were prepared by 5'RACE using constant-segment primers, with sample barcodes and unique molecular identifiers added. RNA was extracted from every sample with Trizol reagent. Amplification of the libraries took two PCR steps, and the second step added a second sample barcode plus Illumina TruSeq adapters. The libraries were sequenced on an Illumina NovaSeq using 2 x 150 bp paired-end reads. On the study's bioinformatics: Demultiplexing of reads and collapsing into UMI-guided consensus sequences were performed with migec v1.2.7. Using mixcr v2.1.11, UMI consensuses were aligned to TRA and TRB V and J templates and then assembled into clonotypes. A clonotype was counted as expanded or contracted only if both edgeR and NoisET called the change significant, with noise models trained on biological replicates. For edgeR calls, a false discovery rate-adjusted p below 0.01 and a log2 fold-change threshold of 1 were applied. As an exploratory analysis of dynamics, max-normalized trajectories of the 1000 most abundant clonotypes were examined by PCA with hierarchical clustering. Separately sequenced CD4+ and CD8+ repertoires were used to assign the CD4 or CD8 phenotype of responding clones. The raw public reads went through TCRdb reprocessing: fastp at Q25, MiXCR clone calling, in-frame beta chains kept. Merged by CDR3 protein, the rows form single entries marked with the most common genes and DNA. V and J calls and clone size were set by TCRdb, not the authors. The sample table records roughly 280,000 distinct CDR3 sequences; around 15% of these occur just once. Approximately 23% of the sample lies in the top ten.

The source of this sequence is a man younger than 35 who had mild COVID-19 (a few samples of this study predate the infection). The sample titles of this study are shuffled in the database, so cell type and time point are left out; the donor was told from shared clones. Material: PBMCs or a T cell subset sorted from them (not recorded which).

In nucleotide form, the sequence is TGTGCCAGCAGTATCCCCTCTGCCGGGGGAGAAGCTTTCTTT. Its protein is CASSIPSAGGEAFF. The rearranged chain carries TRBV6-2 or TRBV6-3 and TRBJ1-1; tentative D gene TRBD1, with 5 bases matching. The CDR3, cysteine through phenylalanine, is 14 amino acids long. Only the CDR3 DNA is retained, 42 bases long and in frame from the first base. For CDR1 and CDR2, the germline V gene lists MNHEY and SVGEGT. Cut back by 5 bases and 8 bases, the V and J ends lie 18 bases apart.